Below are 13 T cell receptor beta chains sequenced from a single sample in a study of human T cells and chemical hapten exposure. TCRdb ran MiXCR on the RACE reads and lists one entry per CDR3 protein. The table lists under 100,000 distinct CDR3 sequences, around 8.8% of them singletons. Described time point: pre-sensitization, week 0. The treatment: therapeutic diphenylcyclopropenone sensitization with weekly scalp DPC. The starting material was whole blood, obtained in connection with sensitization to the hapten diphenylcyclopropenone (DPC). The receptor set was obtained from a man aged 35 to 55 with alopecia areata. Some clones in this sample may be carry-over from other donors' samples.

This clonotype showed up just a few times. V and J are TRBV28 and TRBJ1-1; D is unresolved. V gave up 3 bases and J gave up 3 bases, with 17 bases separating them. The CDR3 runs 16 residues. Looked up from germline, CDR1 is MDHEN and CDR2 is SYDVKM. The CDR3 sequence is CASSLFRAGRYTEAFF. Written as DNA, the CDR3 is TGTGCCAGCAGTTTGTTTAGGGCCGGTAGGTACACTGAAGCTTTCTTT.

This clonotype was observed a handful of times. The chain couples TRBV27 to TRBJ1-4; perhaps TRBD1 as D (5 bases). Germline assignment: CDR1 MNHEY and CDR2 SMNVEV (reference sequence). The CDR3 length is 13 residues. V dropped 1 base and J dropped 11 bases, with 11 bases sitting between them. This CDR3 is CASSLWLGDKLFF. In DNA form, the CDR3 reads TGTGCCAGCAGTTTATGGCTGGGGGATAAACTGTTTTTT. Together with reference TRBV27 and TRBJ1-4, the CDR3 gives the full variable domain: EAQVTQNPRYLITVTGKKLTVTCSQNMNHEYMSWYRQDPGLGLRQIYYSMNVEVTDKGDVPEGYKVSRKEKRNFPLILESPSPNQTSLYFCASSLWLGDKLFFGSGTQLSVL.

This clonotype was picked up many times. The chain uses TRBV27 and TRBJ1-5; D possibly corresponds to TRBD1 (6 bases). CDR3 length: 16 residues. Per the germline V gene, CDR1 is MNHEY and CDR2 is SMNVEV (reference sequence). Trimming stripped 6 bases from V and 2 bases from J, with 17 bases between. As DNA, the CDR3 is TGTGCCAGCAGACAGAATGACAGGATGGGCAATCAGCCCCAGCATTTT. Protein sequence: CASRQNDRMGNQPQHF.

The V and J genes are TRBV24-1 and TRBJ2-3; tentatively, D is TRBD2 (6 bases). CDR1 KGHDR and CDR2 SFDVKD come from the germline V gene. The CDR3 is 14 residues long. The germline V and J ends were trimmed by 7 bases and 3 bases, with 13 bases remaining between them. CDR3 sequence reads: CATSYGRPTDTQYF. CDR3 coding DNA: TGTGCCACCAGCTACGGGAGACCTACAGATACGCAGTATTTT.

V is TRBV20-1 and J is TRBJ2-3, with unresolved D. The CDR3 sequence is 12 residues long. Germline lookup yields CDR1 DFQATT and CDR2 SNEGSKA (reference sequence). Trimming took off 4 bases at V and 5 bases at J, with 10 bases between the two ends. CDR3 in DNA: TGCAGTGCTAAAGGCCCCGGAGATACGCAGTATTTT. Its protein product is CSAKGPGDTQYF.

This clonotype was seen a handful of times. The V gene is TRBV29-1, the J gene TRBJ1-2; unclear D gene. Trimming cost V 5 bases and J 5 bases, with 12 bases left between them. The V gene's germline CDR1 is SQVTM and CDR2 ANQGSEA. This CDR3 spans 12 amino acids. Here the CDR3 reads CSVQHGEYGYTF. The CDR3 bases are TGCAGCGTTCAACATGGTGAATATGGCTACACCTTC.

Concerning this clonotype itself: The CDR3 does not end in the conserved phenylalanine or tryptophan, so this is likely a read error. The DNA is left out, because the CDR3 cannot be placed on it with certainty; the CDR3 is given as TCRdb lists it. The chain combines TRBV28 with TRBJ2-4; the D call TRBD1 from the table was never checked on the DNA. Germline V gene sequence: CDR1 MDHEN, CDR2 SYDVKM. The CDR3 contains 13 residues when both ends are counted. CDR3 loop: CASSPRYWGPEVV.

As regards this clonotype: A clone one base away is much larger, so this may be a read error. This chain joins TRBV6-1 and TRBJ1-3, with a tentative D call TRBD1 (6 bases). This CDR3 has 15 residues. In germline, CDR1 is MNHNS, CDR2 SASEGT. CDR3 amino acids: CASSKYSGAGNAIYF. The CDR3 DNA is TGTGCCAGCAGTAAATATTCAGGGGCTGGAAACGCCATATATTTT.

The table lists this clonotype with a few counts. The chain employs TRBV29-1 and TRBJ2-1; D uncertain. The length of the CDR3 is 14 residues. The germline V and J ends were trimmed by 5 bases and 10 bases, with 21 bases remaining between them. Germline CDR1 reads SQVTM; CDR2 reads ANQGSEA. CDR3 coding DNA: TGCAGCGTTTCTCCTAGTCCTTCATTAGGGGAGCAGTTCTTC. Protein product: CSVSPSPSLGEQFF.

This clonotype was counted many times. The V and J genes are TRBV6-5 and TRBJ2-2, with TRBD2 matching 9 bases. Per germline, CDR1 MNHEY and CDR2 SVGAGI. This CDR3 is 16 amino acids long. With 7 bases clipped from V and 8 bases from J, the junction kept 14 bases outside the gene matches. Written as DNA, the CDR3 is TGTGCCAGCATCCAAGGGATAGCGGGAGATACTGGGGAGCTGTTTTTT. Its translation: CASIQGIAGDTGELFF.

This clonotype was counted only a few times. The V gene is TRBV19, the J gene TRBJ1-2; D not resolved. Trimming stripped 7 bases from V and 0 bases from J, with 12 bases between. Germline CDR1 is LNHDA and CDR2 is SQIVND (reference sequence). The CDR3 has 14 residues. The CDR3 DNA is TGTGCCAGTAAGTCCGGAGCCCCTAACTATGGCTACACCTTC. Translating it yields CASKSGAPNYGYTF.

The table lists this clonotype with many counts. The V gene is TRBV29-1, the J gene TRBJ1-1; D remains ambiguous. The CDR3 has 13 amino acids. Germline CDR1 reads SQVTM; CDR2 reads ANQGSEA. The ends were cut back, 4 bases at V and 0 bases at J, with 9 bases in the middle. The CDR3: CSVVGLMNTEAFF. CDR3 bases: TGCAGCGTTGTTGGACTTATGAACACTGAAGCTTTCTTT.

V usage is TRBV7-9 and J usage is TRBJ2-3; tentatively, D is TRBD1 (6 bases). Trimming took 6 bases from V and 3 from J, leaving 10 bases between them. CDR3 length equals 13 residues. Per the germline V gene, CDR1 is SEHNR and CDR2 is FQNEAQ (reference sequence). CDR3 nucleotide sequence: TGTGCCAGCAGGTCAGGGGTTACAGATACGCAGTATTTT. It encodes CASRSGVTDTQYF.